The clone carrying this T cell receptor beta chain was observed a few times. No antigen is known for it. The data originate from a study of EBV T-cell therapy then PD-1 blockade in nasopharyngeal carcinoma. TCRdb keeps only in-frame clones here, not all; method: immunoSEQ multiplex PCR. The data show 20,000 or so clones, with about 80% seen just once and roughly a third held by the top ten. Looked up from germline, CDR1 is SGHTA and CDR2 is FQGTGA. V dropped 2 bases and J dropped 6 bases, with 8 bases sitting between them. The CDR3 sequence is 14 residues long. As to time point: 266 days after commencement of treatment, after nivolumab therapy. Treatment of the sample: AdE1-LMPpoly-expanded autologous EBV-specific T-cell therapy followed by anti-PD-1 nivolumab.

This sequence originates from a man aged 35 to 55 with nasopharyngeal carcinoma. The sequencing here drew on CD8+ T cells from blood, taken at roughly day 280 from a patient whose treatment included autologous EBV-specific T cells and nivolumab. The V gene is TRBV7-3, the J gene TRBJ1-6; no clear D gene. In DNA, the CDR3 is TGTGCCAGCAGCTTAGGAGGGCCTAATTCACCCCTCCACTTT. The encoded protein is CASSLGGPNSPLHF.